This T cell receptor beta chain was obtained from a study of blood T cell repertoires in COVID-19. Overall study context: Both acute and convalescent COVID-19 samples were obtained from the United States, Italy and Spain. T cells, B-cell-depleted T cells, or PBMCs provided the cDNA or gDNA that served as material.

Clones were read by immunoSEQ multiplex PCR, and TCRdb kept only the in-frame ones, dropping some. The sample records roughly 190,000 clones, about 80% being singletons. CDR3 length equals 12 residues. Looked up from germline, CDR1 is LGHDT and CDR2 is YNNKEL (reference sequence). V lost 1 base and J 7 bases, leaving 5 bases between the germline ends. About this clone itself: Other DNA sequences in this specimen translate into the identical CDR3.

V and J are TRBV3-1 (or the pseudogene TRBV3-2) and TRBJ2-4; D is unclear. This receptor was taken from a man aged 55 to 70 with acute or convalescent COVID-19. The sample comprised peripheral blood. The CDR3 coding sequence is TGTGCCAGCAGCCAAGCGGAGAACATTCAGTACTTC. Translation: CASSQAENIQYF.